Presented here are 32 T cell receptor beta chains from one specimen sequenced in a study of shared T cell receptors in the human thymus (dated by TCRdb to the early 2020s). Library preparation used the immunoSEQ multiplex PCR assay. Imported from immuneACCESS, the table was reduced by TCRdb to in-frame sequences with V and J called. These copies leave out some clones; in studies compared against another copy, an unresolved V gene accounts for under half, and the cause of the remainder is not known. This sample is represented by hundreds of thousands of clones; approximately 87% of them were singletons. The leading ten clones occupy 0.0094% of the sample. These data also formed part of another study, on human thymus T cells.

The sample was thymocytes. These receptors were collected from a boy under three years old with a congenital heart defect. Donor details come from another sample of the same person, matched by shared clones.

The chain uses TRBV5-1 and TRBJ2-5; 12 positions match TRBD2. Germline CDR1 reads SGHRS; CDR2 reads YFSETQ. This CDR3 is built from 16 residues. After removal of 0 bases from V and 3 bases from J, the junction contained 3 bases not matched to a gene. For the CDR3, the DNA is TGCGCCAGCAGCTTGGTTCTAGCGGGGGGGAAAGAGACCCAGTACTTC. Protein product: CASSLVLAGGKETQYF.

The chain recombines TRBV4-3 with TRBJ2-5, with TRBD2 matching over 7 bases. Per the germline V gene, CDR1 is LGHNA and CDR2 is YSLEER. This CDR3 contains 15 residues. The V segment lost 1 base and the J segment 0 bases; nucleotides outside the gene matches: 2. CDR3 coding DNA: TGCGCCAGCAGCCAAGTTACTAGCGACCAAGAGACCCAGTACTTC. Its translation: CASSQVTSDQETQYF.

The rearrangement links TRBV10-3 to TRBJ2-4, with 14 bases identical to TRBD2. This CDR3 is 20 amino acids long. The V gene end was trimmed by 0 bases and the J gene end by 1 base; junction bases not matched to a gene: 8. Germline V gives CDR1 ENHRY, CDR2 SYGVKD. In DNA, the CDR3 is TGTGCCATCAGTGAGTCGGGACTAGCGGGGGCCGAGGGGGCCAAAAACATTCAGTACTTC. This translates into CAISESGLAGAEGAKNIQYF.

This chain links TRBV10-2 with TRBJ2-2, with 7 bases fitting TRBD1. Germline trimming cut 8 bases from V and 0 bases from J; bases unmatched to any gene: 3. CDR1 is WSHSY and CDR2 is SAAADI in the germline V gene. The CDR3 runs to 14 residues. The CDR3: CASQGQPNTGELFF. In DNA, the CDR3 is TGCGCCAGCCAGGGACAGCCGAACACCGGGGAGCTGTTTTTT.

The rearrangement links TRBV28 to TRBJ2-5; D not resolved. Germline V gives CDR1 MDHEN, CDR2 SYDVKM. The CDR3 runs 12 residues. Trimming removed 4 bases from V and 5 bases from J, with 8 bases in between. The CDR3 DNA sequence: TGTGCCAGCAGTTCGGGTCGGGAGACCCAGTACTTC. Encoded protein: CASSSGRETQYF. The whole variable domain, filled in from reference TRBV28 and TRBJ2-5, reads DVKVTQSSRYLVKRTGEKVFLECVQDMDHENMFWYRQDPGLGLRLIYFSYDVKMKEKGDIPEGYSVSREKKERFSLILESASTNQTSMYLCASSSGRETQYFGPGTRLLVL.

The chain carries TRBV15 and TRBJ2-7; 9 positions match TRBD1. Per germline, CDR1 LNHNV and CDR2 YYDKDF (reference sequence). Trimming at V came to 1 base and at J to 4 bases, leaving 8 bases not matched to a gene. The CDR3 is 16 amino acids. CDR3: CATSRGATGGQYEQYF. The CDR3 DNA sequence: TGTGCCACCAGCAGAGGCGCGACAGGGGGGCAATACGAGCAGTACTTC. The variable domain in full, with the rest retrieved from reference TRBV15 and TRBJ2-7, is DAMVIQNPRYQVTQFGKPVTLSCSQTLNHNVMYWYQQKSSQAPKLLFHYYDKDFNNEADTPDNFQSRRPNTSFCFLDIRSPGLGDTAMYLCATSRGATGGQYEQYFGPGTRLTVT.

The chain recombines TRBV5-1 with TRBJ1-2, with a possible D match to TRBD1 (5 bases). The CDR3 consists of 18 residues. The V and J ends lost 0 bases and 5 bases respectively, with 23 bases between them. Germline CDR1 and CDR2: SGHRS and YFSETQ. In DNA form, the CDR3 reads TGCGCCAGCAGCTTGGGTTTCGGTCGTCGCAGGGTCGAGTATGGCTACACCTTC. This sequence encodes CASSLGFGRRRVEYGYTF.

The chain joins TRBV27 to TRBJ2-5; 12 nucleotides match TRBD2. Germline CDR1 and CDR2: MNHEY and SMNVEV (reference sequence). V shed 4 bases and J 7 bases; nucleotides not matched to a gene: 7. CDR3 length equals 15 residues. The CDR3 nucleotides are TGTGCCAGCAGTTCTACTAGCGGGAGGCCAGGGACCCAGTACTTC. It codes for CASSSTSGRPGTQYF.

Turning to this clone: One junction end does not reproduce the germline sequence, and a read error may be involved. Within the sample, other DNA sequences also encode this same CDR3. The V and J genes are TRBV4-1 and TRBJ1-5, with D maybe TRBD1 (5 bases). This CDR3 contains 15 residues. CDR1 and CDR2 (germline): MGHRA, YSYEKL. In nucleotides, the CDR3 is TGCGCCAGCAGCCAGACGGACAAGAGCAATCAACCCCAGCATTTT. This codes for CASSQTDKSNQPQHF.

CDR3 loop: CASSQVGRGNTDTQYF. The CDR3 DNA reads as TGTGCCAGCAGCCAAGTGGGACGGGGGAACACAGATACGCAGTATTTT. V usage is TRBV4-2 and J usage is TRBJ2-3; TRBD2 is a possible D gene (6 bases). CDR1 and CDR2 (germline): LGHNA, YNFKEQ. The V and J ends lost 1 base and 2 bases respectively, with 13 bases between them. The CDR3 has 16 amino acids.

The rearrangement joins TRBV10-3 to TRBJ2-7; 12 nucleotides line up with TRBD2. After removal of 2 bases from V and 7 bases from J, the junction contained 6 bases not matched to a gene. The CDR3 spans 15 residues. CDR1 ENHRY and CDR2 SYGVKD come from the germline V gene. The CDR3, as DNA: TGTGCCATCAGTGAGGGACTAGCGGGAATTTATGAGCAGTACTTC. As protein: CAISEGLAGIYEQYF.

V and J are TRBV7-6 and TRBJ2-1; 7 bases fit TRBD1. Germline CDR1 is SGHVS and CDR2 is FNYEAQ. V lost 5 bases and J lost 4; bases outside the gene matches: 8. CDR3 length: 15 residues. CDR3 in amino acids: CASSVTGVRYNEQFF. The CDR3 region has the DNA TGTGCCAGCAGCGTAACAGGGGTTCGGTACAATGAGCAGTTCTTC.

V and J are TRBV5-8 and TRBJ1-2; possible D gene TRBD1, 6 bases. Trimming left V 3 bases short and J 4 bases short, with 22 bases between. The germline V gene has CDR1 SGHTS and CDR2 YDEGEE. The length of the CDR3 is 17 residues. Written as DNA, the CDR3 is TGTGCCAGCAGCTCCTACTTAACAGGGAGGGGACCCTATGGCTACACCTTC. Translating gives CASSSYLTGRGPYGYTF.

The CDR3 coding sequence is TGTGCCAGCAGCCAGCAAACGAACAGGGGCCCCAGCTCCTACGAGCAGTACTTC. Translation: CASSQQTNRGPSSYEQYF. The genes are TRBV14 and TRBJ2-7; 7 bases line up with TRBD1. Losses at the gene ends were 3 bases for V and 0 bases for J; bases not matched to a gene: 14. CDR1 is SGHDN and CDR2 is FVKESK in the germline V gene. This CDR3 is built from 18 residues.

The V and J genes are TRBV5-6 and TRBJ2-5; the D is unclear. The CDR3 contains 14 residues. V gave up 5 bases and J gave up 0 bases, with 11 bases separating them. CDR1 and CDR2 from the germline V gene are SGHDT and YYEEEE. In DNA form, the CDR3 reads TGTGCCAGCAGACCGCACTCATACCAAGAGACCCAGTACTTC. Translating it yields CASRPHSYQETQYF.

The gene calls are TRBV4-2 and TRBJ1-1; unclear D gene. Germline V gives CDR1 LGHNA, CDR2 YNFKEQ. This CDR3 is 16 amino acids long. The germline V and J ends were trimmed by 3 bases and 1 base, with 15 bases remaining between them. CDR3 region: CASSQTPADQNTEAFF. For the CDR3, the DNA is TGTGCCAGCAGCCAGACCCCGGCGGATCAGAACACTGAAGCTTTCTTT.

In this sample, this clone turned up once. The V gene is TRBV11-1, the J gene TRBJ2-7; 9 bases fit TRBD1. Germline values: CDR1 SGHAT, CDR2 FQDESV (reference sequence). With 4 bases clipped from V and 2 bases from J, the junction kept 6 bases outside the gene matches. There are 15 residues in the CDR3. Here the CDR3 DNA reads TGTGCCAGCAGCTGGGACAGGGCAGAGCCCTACGAGCAGTACTTC. Translation: CASSWDRAEPYEQYF.

This chain uses TRBV4-2 with TRBJ2-4, with TRBD2 matching 8 bases. The CDR3 totals 16 residues. Trimming took 0 bases from V and 6 from J; bases not matched to a gene: 7. Germline-derived CDR1 and CDR2 are LGHNA and YNFKEQ. The CDR3 sequence: CASSQDGPGGINIQYF. The CDR3 DNA reads TGTGCCAGCAGCCAAGATGGCCCGGGGGGGATAAACATTCAGTACTTC.

The chain links TRBV29-1 to TRBJ2-3; D is undetermined. V lost 3 bases and J 0 bases, leaving 7 bases between the germline ends. This CDR3 region has 13 residues. Looked up from germline, CDR1 is SQVTM and CDR2 is ANQGSEA. The CDR3 loop is CSVDSASTDTQYF. The CDR3 coding sequence is TGCAGCGTTGATAGTGCTAGCACAGATACGCAGTATTTT.

The chain couples TRBV9 to TRBJ1-2; 8 nucleotides match TRBD1. CDR3 length equals 14 residues. Germline V gene lookup returns CDR1 SGDLS and CDR2 YYNGEE. With V trimmed by 7 bases and J by 8 bases, 13 bases remained unmatched. In DNA, the CDR3 is TGTGCCAGCTCCTCCCAGGGGGCCGGGGGGGGCTACACCTTC. It codes for CASSSQGAGGGYTF. The variable domain in full, completed from reference TRBV9 and TRBJ1-2, reads DSGVTQTPKHLITATGQRVTLRCSPRSGDLSVYWYQQSLDQGLQFLIQYYNGEERAKGNILERFSAQQFPDLHSELNLSSLELGDSALYFCASSSQGAGGGYTFGSGTRLTVV.

This clone was seen once. The chain joins TRBV4-2 to TRBJ1-6; 8 bases fit TRBD1. This CDR3 comprises 21 residues. The V segment lost 2 bases and the J segment 8 bases; nucleotides outside the gene matches: 23. Germline V lookup: CDR1 LGHNA, CDR2 YNFKEQ. The CDR3 protein is CASSQTPRPGQEAELDSPLHF. DNA for the CDR3: TGTGCCAGCAGCCAAACCCCCCGACCGGGACAGGAGGCCGAATTGGATTCACCCCTCCACTTT.

The J gene is TRBJ2-7, the V gene TRBV9; 8 bases fit TRBD2. J was trimmed by 3 bases and V by 0 bases; bases with no gene match: 5. Germline-derived CDR1 and CDR2 are SGDLS and YYNGEE. The CDR3 loop spans 15 amino acids. The CDR3 protein is CASSVGAGGGYEQYF. The CDR3 bases are TGTGCCAGCAGCGTAGGGGCGGGAGGAGGCTACGAGCAGTACTTC. The whole variable domain, remainder taken from reference TRBV9 and TRBJ2-7, is DSGVTQTPKHLITATGQRVTLRCSPRSGDLSVYWYQQSLDQGLQFLIQYYNGEERAKGNILERFSAQQFPDLHSELNLSSLELGDSALYFCASSVGAGGGYEQYFGPGTRLTVT.

The gene calls are TRBV28 and TRBJ2-1, with D tentatively TRBD2 (6 bases). The CDR3 spans 12 residues. Trimming pared 5 bases from V and 13 bases from J, leaving 15 bases between. Germline V CDR1 and CDR2: MDHEN, SYDVKM. The CDR3 sequence: CASSDYSGDQFF. The CDR3 DNA reads TGTGCCAGCAGTGACTATTCGGGAGATCAGTTCTTC.

J is TRBJ1-5 and V is TRBV19; D is uncertain. Trimming removed 6 bases from V and 7 bases from J, with 19 bases in between. Germline assignment: CDR1 LNHDA and CDR2 SQIVND (reference sequence). This CDR3 has 15 residues. The CDR3: CASSHIILANQPQHF. The CDR3 bases are TGTGCCAGTAGCCATATAATCTTAGCCAACCAGCCCCAGCATTTT.

This chain connects TRBV10-1 to TRBJ1-1, with D maybe TRBD1 (5 bases). This CDR3 has 12 residues. Per the germline V gene, CDR1 is WNHNN and CDR2 is SYGVQD (reference sequence). The V and J ends lost 6 bases and 7 bases respectively, with 12 bases between them. The CDR3 protein is CASRAYRYEAFF. The CDR3 bases are TGCGCCAGCAGGGCCTACAGGTATGAAGCTTTCTTT.

The rearrangement uses TRBV12-5 and TRBJ2-1, with 11 nucleotides matching TRBD2. Germline V gene data show CDR1 as LGHNT and CDR2 as FRNRAP. V lost 5 bases, J lost 2 bases, and 5 bases stayed unmatched. The CDR3 contains 16 residues. CDR3 region: CASGLRLAGTYNEQFF. The CDR3 coding sequence is TGTGCTAGTGGTCTCCGACTAGCGGGGACCTACAATGAGCAGTTCTTC.

This rearrangement joins TRBV18 to TRBJ2-1, with a possible D match to TRBD1 (6 bases). This CDR3 has 12 amino acids. Between the trimmed V and J ends, which lost 3 bases and 12 bases, there was a span of 12 bases. CDR1 KGHSH and CDR2 LQKENI come from the germline V gene. The CDR3 sequence is CASSPPGTSQFF. Written as DNA, the CDR3 is TGTGCCAGCTCACCTCCTGGGACATCGCAGTTCTTC.

V and J are TRBV6-1 and TRBJ1-5; D gene ambiguous. The CDR3 covers 13 residues. Germline V CDR1 and CDR2: MNHNS, SASEGT. The V end was cut by 6 bases, the J end by 6 bases, with 12 bases between. The CDR3 DNA sequence: TGTGCCAGCAGAAGTAAGGCGGGTCAGCCCCAGCATTTT. Protein sequence: CASRSKAGQPQHF.

The chain joins TRBV5-6 to TRBJ1-4, with TRBD1 identical over 8 bases. The ends lost 1 base at V and 10 bases at J; junction bases unmatched: 12. The CDR3 runs 16 residues. Germline assignment: CDR1 SGHDT and CDR2 YYEEEE. CDR3: CASSLSKTGVMGKLFF. CDR3 sequence (DNA): TGTGCCAGCAGCTTGTCTAAGACAGGGGTTATGGGAAAACTGTTTTTT.

The chain employs TRBV6-5 and TRBJ2-7; 9 positions agree with TRBD1. CDR1 and CDR2 from the germline V gene are MNHEY and SVGAGI. V gave up 9 bases and J gave up 6 bases; unmatched junction bases: 6. The CDR3 loop spans 12 amino acids. CDR3 in DNA: TGTGCCAGTTTGGGACAGGGCGGCGAGCAGTACTTC. The encoded protein is CASLGQGGEQYF.

V and J are TRBV5-5 and TRBJ2-7; TRBD1 aligns across 11 bases. Germline lookup yields CDR1 SGHKS and CDR2 YYEKEE (reference sequence). The CDR3 runs 14 residues. V lost 4 bases and J lost 4; bases outside the gene matches: 4. The CDR3 bases are TGTGCCAGCAGCCGGGACAGGGGGGTGTACGAGCAGTACTTC. It translates to CASSRDRGVYEQYF.

The chain recombines TRBV25-1 with TRBJ1-2; the match to TRBD1 covers 7 bases. Germline V gene lookup returns CDR1 MGHDK and CDR2 SYGVNS. Losses at the gene ends were 5 bases for V and 7 bases for J; bases not matched to a gene: 10. The CDR3 is made up of 14 amino acids. The CDR3 spells CASSTLGQSGGYTF. The DNA for the CDR3 is TGTGCCAGCAGTACCCTGGGACAGTCCGGTGGCTACACCTTC.